These 27 T cell receptor beta chains were all obtained from the same sample, sequenced in a study of T cell responses to AZD1222 COVID-19 vaccine. Assay: immunoSEQ multiplex PCR; the TCRdb copy retains only in-frame clones and omits some. The sample shows roughly 200,000 clones, around nine tenths of them seen only once. Here the sequenced sample was peripheral blood, taken on day 0 of AZD1222 vaccination. The receptors stem from an adult in good health.

The chain links TRBV7-6 to TRBJ1-4, with TRBD1 matching over 9 bases. J was trimmed by 10 bases and V by 1 base; bases with no gene match: 4. This CDR3 contains 14 residues. Germline V gene lookup returns CDR1 SGHVS and CDR2 FNYEAQ. The CDR3: CASSLGPGQGKLFF. CDR3 bases: TGTGCCAGCAGCTTAGGACCGGGACAGGGAAAACTGTTTTTT.

The chain recombines TRBV6-5 with TRBJ1-6; TRBD1 agrees at 9 bases. The V gene end was trimmed by 8 bases and the J gene end by 6 bases; junction bases not matched to a gene: 8. In germline, CDR1 is MNHEY, CDR2 SVGAGI. The CDR3 runs to 15 residues. The CDR3 coding sequence is TGTGCCAGCCTGGGACAGGGCTCCGGTAATTCACCCCTCCACTTT. Amino acids: CASLGQGSGNSPLHF.

The chain recombines TRBV2 with TRBJ1-3; no definite D call. CDR3 size: 15 residues. V lost 4 bases, J lost 1 base, and 11 bases lay in between. Germline V gene sequence: CDR1 SNHLY, CDR2 FYNNEI. The CDR3 loop reads CASSVLQASGNTIYF. As DNA, the CDR3 is TGTGCCAGCAGTGTCCTCCAGGCATCTGGAAACACCATATATTTT.

J is TRBJ1-6 and V is TRBV11-2, with D uncertain. In germline, CDR1 is SGHAT, CDR2 FQNNGV. The CDR3 has 15 amino acids. V was clipped by 0 bases and J by 9 bases, with 12 bases between them. Here the CDR3 reads CASSLETPELSPLHF. The CDR3 bases are TGTGCCAGCAGCTTAGAAACGCCAGAGCTTTCACCCCTCCACTTT.

This CDR3 reads CASSLGGLLESPLHF. CDR3 coding DNA: TGTGCCAGCAGCTTAGGGGGCCTTTTGGAATCACCCCTCCACTTT. The V call is TRBV11-1, the J call TRBJ1-6; possibly TRBD1 for D (5 bases). Looked up from germline, CDR1 is SGHAT and CDR2 is FQDESV (reference sequence). Trimming removed 1 base at V and 10 bases at J, with 14 bases between. The CDR3 runs to 15 residues.

The chain recombines TRBV12-3 or TRBV12-4 with TRBJ2-3, with D unclear. V was shortened by 4 bases and J by 6 bases, with 11 bases between the two germline ends. The CDR3 spans 13 residues. CDR3 residues: CASSSEDGDTQYF. CDR3 nucleotides: TGTGCCAGCAGTTCCGAGGACGGGGATACGCAGTATTTT.

The chain links TRBV7-2 to TRBJ1-6, with D possibly TRBD1 on 6 matching bases. CDR1 is SGHTA, CDR2 FQGNSA, per germline. V lost 6 bases to trimming and J lost 14 bases, with 26 bases between them. The CDR3 totals 16 residues. Here the CDR3 reads CASRAPGGGAIPSLHF. The CDR3 DNA is TGTGCCAGCAGAGCACCCGGGGGGGGCGCGATACCGTCCCTCCACTTT.

This clone came up a few times. The DNA of the CDR3 is TGTGCCACCAGCTCCGAGAGCTACGAGCAGTACTTC. Protein sequence: CATSSESYEQYF. This chain links TRBV15 with TRBJ2-7; D is uncertain. This CDR3 contains 12 residues. Germline V CDR1 and CDR2: LNHNV, YYDKDF (reference sequence). V was clipped by 5 bases and J by 3 bases, with 8 bases between them.

This clone was found a few times. The CDR3 loop reads CASSLTADISNSPLHF. In DNA, the CDR3 is TGTGCCAGTAGCCTAACCGCTGACATCTCTAATTCACCCCTCCACTTT. The chain links TRBV19 to TRBJ1-6; D is uncertain. This CDR3 region has 16 residues. The germline V gene encodes CDR1 LNHDA and CDR2 SQIVND (reference sequence). V lost 6 bases and J lost 6, with 18 bases in between.

The rearrangement links TRBV5-1 to TRBJ2-7; D might be TRBD2 (6 bases). Germline values: CDR1 SGHRS, CDR2 YFSETQ. V gave up 1 base and J gave up 4 bases, with 12 bases separating them. This CDR3 is 14 amino acids long. In nucleotides, the CDR3 is TGCGCCAGCAGCTTGACTGCGGAGGGGTACGAGCAGTACTTC. Its translation: CASSLTAEGYEQYF.

This rearrangement joins TRBV6-2 or TRBV6-3 to TRBJ1-2; a possible D gene is TRBD1 (6 bases). CDR3 size: 15 residues. Germline V gene lookup returns CDR1 MNHEY and CDR2 SVGEGT. V dropped 6 bases and J dropped 4 bases, with 18 bases sitting between them. The CDR3 sequence is CASSPPEGGGYGYTF. The CDR3 DNA follows: TGTGCCAGCAGCCCTCCAGAAGGAGGGGGCTATGGCTACACCTTC.

This sequence joins TRBV28 and TRBJ1-4; no reliable D call. V was cut by 6 bases and J by 8 bases, with 10 bases left in between. Looked up from germline, CDR1 is MDHEN and CDR2 is SYDVKM. The CDR3 totals 12 residues. The CDR3: CASRGVREKLFF. In DNA form, the CDR3 reads TGTGCCAGCAGGGGAGTCCGGGAAAAACTGTTTTTT.

The rearrangement links TRBV27 to TRBJ2-3; unclear D gene. The CDR3 extends over 14 amino acids. The germline V and J ends were trimmed by 6 bases and 3 bases, with 13 bases remaining between them. CDR1 MNHEY and CDR2 SMNVEV come from the germline V gene (reference sequence). The CDR3 DNA reads as TGTGCCAGCAGGACAAGGAGCACTACAGATACGCAGTATTTT. Amino acid sequence: CASRTRSTTDTQYF.

This rearrangement joins TRBV7-8 to TRBJ2-7; 12 bases are shared with TRBD2. Germline V lookup: CDR1 SGHVS, CDR2 FQNEAQ. The CDR3 contains 14 residues. The J segment lost 6 bases and the V segment lost 4 bases, leaving 4 bases of the junction unmatched. The CDR3 coding sequence is TGTGCCAGCAGCTGGCTAGCGGGGGGGCGCGAGCAGTACTTC. Translating it yields CASSWLAGGREQYF.

V is TRBV7-2 and J is TRBJ2-7; D call uncertain. The CDR3 has 14 residues. The germline V gene has CDR1 SGHTA and CDR2 FQGNSA. The V end was cut by 4 bases, the J end by 0 bases, with 10 bases between. The CDR3 loop reads CASSYPSSSYEQYF. The CDR3, as DNA: TGTGCCAGCAGCTATCCCAGTAGCTCCTACGAGCAGTACTTC.

The chain links TRBV7-9 to TRBJ2-1; D is perhaps TRBD1 or TRBD2 (5 bases each). V was clipped by 2 bases and J by 4 bases, with 15 bases between them. Germline-derived CDR1 and CDR2 are SEHNR and FQNEAQ (reference sequence). This CDR3 has 16 residues. This chain's CDR3 is CASSLFPTGPYNEQFF. In DNA form, the CDR3 reads TGTGCCAGCAGCTTATTCCCTACGGGGCCTTACAATGAGCAGTTCTTC.

Only one count was recorded for this clone. A read error may account for a junction end that differs from germline. The CDR3 reads CASSENIPGIF. Here the CDR3 DNA reads TGTGCCAGCAGTGAGAACATCCCGGGAATCTTC. This sequence joins TRBV6-1 and TRBJ1-2; D call uncertain. The CDR3 length is 11 residues. Germline V gene lookup returns CDR1 MNHNS and CDR2 SASEGT.

The rearrangement joins TRBV2 to TRBJ1-5; TRBD1 agrees at 9 bases. There are 17 residues in the CDR3. V was pared by 5 bases and J by 0 bases, with 8 bases of the junction left unmatched. Germline values: CDR1 SNHLY, CDR2 FYNNEI. This chain's CDR3 is CASSRTGALNSNQPQHF. The CDR3 region has the DNA TGTGCCAGCAGTCGGACAGGGGCCTTAAATAGCAATCAGCCCCAGCATTTT.

Here the CDR3 reads CASRITGMAPLHF. The CDR3 DNA follows: TGTGCCAGTAGGATCACAGGGATGGCACCCCTCCACTTT. The chain links TRBV19 to TRBJ1-6, with D tentatively TRBD1 (6 bases). V was pared by 6 bases and J by 11 bases, with 14 bases between. CDR3 length equals 13 residues. Germline CDR1 reads LNHDA; CDR2 reads SQIVND (reference sequence).

The chain has TRBV9 and TRBJ2-7; 9 bases are a match to TRBD1. Germline CDR1 and CDR2: SGDLS and YYNGEE. This CDR3 contains 15 residues. V trimming: 4 bases; J trimming: 1 base; junction bases outside the gene matches: 6. As DNA, the CDR3 is TGTGCCAGCAGCTCTCCGGACAGGGGATCCTACGAGCAGTACTTC. It yields the protein CASSSPDRGSYEQYF.

The gene calls are TRBV7-4 and TRBJ1-4; D is unresolved. Germline CDR1 is SGHVT and CDR2 is SQSDAQ. V was clipped by 2 bases and J by 7 bases, with 17 bases between them. The CDR3 covers 16 residues. CDR3: CASSLKREAGVEKLFF. Here the CDR3 DNA reads TGTGCCAGCAGCTTAAAGAGGGAGGCAGGAGTTGAAAAACTGTTTTTT.

This chain links TRBV10-1 with TRBJ2-7; TRBD2 matches 7 bases. This CDR3 region has 14 residues. Unmatched junction bases numbered 4, after V lost 5 bases and J lost 0 bases. Germline V CDR1 and CDR2: WNHNN, SYGVQD (reference sequence). The CDR3 DNA is TGCGCCAGCAGTCCGGGGACTAACTCCTACGAGCAGTACTTC. Translated, it gives CASSPGTNSYEQYF.

This clone came up once. The chain carries TRBV7-8 and TRBJ2-5, with no clear D. The ends were cut back, 5 bases at V and 5 bases at J, with 24 bases in the middle. Germline V gene lookup returns CDR1 SGHVS and CDR2 FQNEAQ. The CDR3 runs 17 residues. CDR3 residues: CASSPFPPLGKLETQYF. Written as DNA, the CDR3 is TGTGCCAGCAGCCCCTTCCCCCCTCTAGGGAAATTGGAGACCCAGTACTTC.

This clone was observed once. The chain links TRBV5-8 to TRBJ2-5; 13 bases are a match to TRBD2. The CDR3 covers 18 residues. V shed 4 bases, J shed 2 bases, and the junction held 11 bases outside the gene matches. The germline V gene has CDR1 SGHTS and CDR2 YDEGEE. This CDR3 reads CASSITGTSGVLQETQYF. The CDR3 nucleotides read TGTGCCAGCAGCATCACCGGGACTAGCGGGGTACTGCAAGAGACCCAGTACTTC.

The chain has TRBV5-1 and TRBJ2-6, with unresolved D. Germline V gives CDR1 SGHRS, CDR2 YFSETQ. This CDR3 is 15 amino acids long. V lost 1 base to trimming and J lost 0 bases, with 5 bases between them. CDR3 DNA: TGCGCCAGCAGCTTGACCAGCTCTGGGGCCAACGTCCTGACTTTC. This sequence encodes CASSLTSSGANVLTF.

This clone was seen only once. CDR3 nucleotide sequence: TGTGCCAGCAGAGACCGCCAGGGTGGCAATCAGCCCCAGCATTTT. Amino acids: CASRDRQGGNQPQHF. The V call is TRBV2, the J call TRBJ1-5, with D maybe TRBD1 (5 bases). The V and J ends lost 6 bases and 2 bases respectively, with 14 bases between them. The CDR3 spans 15 residues. CDR1 and CDR2 (germline): SNHLY, FYNNEI.

The chain couples TRBV18 to TRBJ2-3; no reliable D call. The ends were cut back, 0 bases at V and 5 bases at J, with 6 bases in the middle. CDR1 and CDR2 from the germline V gene are KGHSH and LQKENI. There are 13 residues in the CDR3. CDR3 in DNA: TGTGCCAGCTCACCACCGAGTGAAGATACGCAGTATTTT. Its translation: CASSPPSEDTQYF.